One sample yielded the 10 T cell receptor beta chains listed below, sequenced in a study of spatial heterogeneity in lung cancer. Time point denoted: blood at routine non-recurrence follow-up after resection. Whole RNA, which was extracted from tumor, nontumor lung tissue or frozen PBMC, was sequenced without any cell sorting. Via MiXCR, TCRdb re-called the 5' RACE reads, giving one row per CDR3 protein. Counted here are about 26,000 distinct CDR3 sequences, approximately 6% occurring once; the ten biggest clones make up around 20%. This sample comprised PBMCs, obtained at follow-up. The receptor source for this set is a male donor with early-stage non-small cell lung cancer.

This clonotype was recorded many times. This sequence joins TRBV5-4 and TRBJ1-2, with D uncertain. Germline V CDR1 and CDR2: SGHNT, YYREEE (reference sequence). The CDR3 runs 13 residues. Trimming took off 4 bases at V and 4 bases at J, with 11 bases between the two ends. CDR3 protein: CASSTAGFYGYTF. CDR3 DNA sequence: TGTGCCAGCAGCACGGCGGGGTTCTATGGCTACACCTTC.

The sample holds many counts of this clonotype. The chain combines TRBV12-3 or TRBV12-4 with TRBJ2-5; 7 bases are a match to TRBD1. CDR3 size: 16 residues. V dropped 3 bases and J dropped 1; count of bases not matched to a gene: 8. The CDR3 loop is CASSFGTQGSQETQYF. As DNA, the CDR3 is TGTGCCAGCAGTTTTGGTACACAGGGGTCCCAAGAGACCCAGTACTTC.

This clonotype was seen ten or more times. The rearrangement links TRBV5-1 to TRBJ1-2, with no clear D. The CDR3 length is 14 residues. V dropped 0 bases and J dropped 0 bases, with 6 bases sitting between them. In germline, CDR1 is SGHRS, CDR2 YFSETQ. CDR3 bases: TGCGCCAGCAGCTTGGGAGTAGCTAACTATGGCTACACCTTC. It specifies CASSLGVANYGYTF.

The rearrangement links TRBV6-5 to TRBJ1-1; 8 nucleotides match TRBD1. The V segment lost 6 bases and the J segment 6 bases; nucleotides outside the gene matches: 12. This CDR3 spans 15 amino acids. Germline V gene data show CDR1 as MNHEY and CDR2 as SVGAGI. The CDR3 protein is CASSPMAGGKAEAFF. The CDR3 DNA is TGTGCCAGCAGCCCCATGGCAGGGGGCAAAGCTGAAGCTTTCTTT.

This clonotype was seen many times. The CDR3 nucleotides are TGCAGCGTTCCCCAGGACCGAACAACCGGTAACACTGAAGCTTTCTTT. Translation gives CSVPQDRTTGNTEAFF. The chain joins TRBV29-1 to TRBJ1-1, with D hard to call. V was cut by 5 bases and J by 2 bases, with 21 bases left in between. The CDR3 is made up of 16 amino acids. Germline V lookup: CDR1 SQVTM, CDR2 ANQGSEA.

This clonotype was counted a few times. The chain joins TRBV20-1 to TRBJ1-3, with a weak D call TRBD1 (6 bases). Germline V lookup: CDR1 DFQATT, CDR2 SNEGSKA (reference sequence). This CDR3 comprises 16 residues. Trimming took off 0 bases at V and 0 bases at J, with 12 bases between the two ends. CDR3 region: CSARDTRGSSGNTIYF. CDR3 bases: TGCAGTGCTAGAGATACGAGGGGGAGCTCTGGAAACACCATATATTTT.

This chain connects TRBV5-1 to TRBJ2-6; the D is unclear. Per the germline V gene, CDR1 is SGHRS and CDR2 is YFSETQ. Trimming stripped 7 bases from V and 0 bases from J, with 8 bases between. The CDR3 consists of 14 residues. In nucleotides, the CDR3 is TGCGCCAGCCGCTCTCTCTCTGGGGCCAACGTCCTGACTTTC. This codes for CASRSLSGANVLTF.

This clonotype has ten or more counts. The chain is built from TRBV20-1 and TRBJ2-7, with a weak D call TRBD2 (6 bases). V was cut by 5 bases and J by 4 bases, with 15 bases left in between. Germline CDR1 is DFQATT and CDR2 is SNEGSKA (reference sequence). The CDR3 has 13 residues. CDR3 DNA sequence: TGCAGTGCTCCTGAAGCGGGCGGGTACGAGCAGTACTTC. Encoded protein: CSAPEAGGYEQYF.

This clonotype was recorded many times. The V gene is TRBV7-2, the J gene TRBJ2-3; 7 bases line up with TRBD1. Germline loops: CDR1 SGHTA, CDR2 FQGNSA. Germline trimming cut 5 bases from V and 1 base from J; bases unmatched to any gene: 6. The CDR3 length is 15 residues. The CDR3 protein is CASSPQGTRTDTQYF. The CDR3 DNA sequence: TGTGCCAGCAGCCCACAGGGGACCCGCACAGATACGCAGTATTTT.

The CDR3 sequence is CASRPRRAPGTEAFF. The CDR3 nucleotides read TGTGCCAGCAGACCACGCCGGGCCCCGGGAACTGAAGCTTTCTTT. V is TRBV6-2 or TRBV6-3 and J is TRBJ1-1, with D uncertain. From germline, CDR1 is MNHEY and CDR2 SVGEGT. The CDR3 loop spans 15 amino acids. The V gene lost 6 bases and the J gene lost 5 bases, with 19 bases spanning the gap.